Listed below are T cell receptor beta chains from one sample, sequenced in a study of shared clonotypes between healthy human individuals. Here immunoSEQ multiplex PCR was the method, and the copy in TCRdb shows in-frame clones only, minus some. The sample holds approximately 2,200,000 clones, 85% to 95% seen once. Material for sequencing was naive CD8+ T cells from PBMCs. The origin of the receptors is a man younger than 35 in good health. Some clones in this sample may be carry-over from other donors' samples. CDR3s include the opening cysteine and the closing phenylalanine or tryptophan. Each record gives: V gene, J gene, D gene, clone size, CDR3 protein, CDR3 DNA. The D gene is left open where the match is weak. Clone size is given for some rows only: seen once, a few or many times, or a class if the clone is expanded.

TRBV2	TRBJ2-7	TRBD1	-	CASSWDSPYEQYF	TGTGCCAGCAGTTGGGACAGCCCCTACGAGCAGTACTTC
TRBV27	TRBJ2-7	-	-	CASSRTGTSRYEQYF	TGTGCCAGCAGCCGGACCGGGACAAGCCGCTACGAGCAGTACTTC
TRBV28	TRBJ1-6	-	-	CASTPPRGPLHF	TGTGCCAGCACCCCCCCTCGGGGACCCCTCCACTTT
TRBV4-1	TRBJ2-5	-	-	CASSQDGETAQYF	TGCGCCAGCAGCCAAGATGGAGAGACGGCCCAGTACTTC
TRBV11-2	TRBJ2-7	TRBD2	-	CASSLGGRAYEQYF	TGTGCCAGCAGCTTAGGCGGGAGGGCCTACGAGCAGTACTTC
TRBV2	TRBJ1-5	-	-	CASSVAGYLNQPQHF	TGTGCCAGCAGCGTGGCAGGTTACCTCAATCAGCCCCAGCATTTT
TRBV5-8	TRBJ2-7	-	-	CASSLPGSDEQYF	TGTGCCAGCAGCCTTCCAGGGTCGGACGAGCAGTACTTC
TRBV30	TRBJ2-7	TRBD2	-	CAWSWGGTGEQYF	TGTGCCTGGAGTTGGGGGGGGACGGGTGAGCAGTACTTC
TRBV4-2	TRBJ2-7	-	once	CASSLGWASAAYEQYF	TGTGCCAGCAGCCTCGGGTGGGCTAGCGCTGCCTACGAGCAGTACTTC
TRBV30	TRBJ2-1	-	-	CAWSVAVVDEQFF	TGTGCCTGGAGTGTGGCAGTCGTGGATGAGCAGTTCTTC
TRBV27	TRBJ2-5	-	once	CASSSTGTYQETQYF	TGTGCCAGCAGCTCGACGGGAACGTACCAAGAGACCCAGTACTTC
TRBV7-8	TRBJ1-1	-	-	CASSLDRAGTTEAFF	TGTGCCAGCAGCTTAGATCGAGCAGGGACCACTGAAGCTTTCTTT
TRBV7-2	TRBJ2-1	-	-	CASSWWLEYGSTRGNEQFF	TGTGCCAGCAGCTGGTGGCTCGAGTACGGGAGCACACGGGGCAATGAGCAGTTCTTC
TRBV5-1	TRBJ2-2	-	-	CASSSNTGELFF	TGCGCCAGCAGCTCAAACACCGGGGAGCTGTTTTTT
TRBV28	TRBJ1-1	-	-	CASSLGGRRGSTEAFF	TGTGCCAGCAGTTTAGGGGGAAGAAGAGGGTCCACTGAAGCTTTCTTT
TRBV19	TRBJ2-1	-	-	CASRSGGPLEQFF	TGTGCCAGTAGAAGTGGGGGACCCCTCGAGCAGTTCTTC
TRBV7-9	TRBJ2-7	TRBD2	-	CASSDPSGRRGEQYF	TGTGCCAGCAGCGATCCTAGCGGGAGACGGGGTGAGCAGTACTTC
TRBV5-4	TRBJ1-4	TRBD1	-	CASSRWGTGFNEKLFF	TGTGCCAGCAGCCGTTGGGGGACAGGGTTCAATGAAAAACTGTTTTTT
TRBV5-4	TRBJ2-7	TRBD2	-	CASSLRGGSVYEQYF	TGTGCCAGCAGCCTGCGCGGGGGATCCGTCTACGAGCAGTACTTC
TRBV19	TRBJ1-1	-	-	CASSPGIRTEAFF	TGTGCCAGTAGTCCGGGGATTAGGACTGAAGCTTTCTTT
TRBV15	TRBJ2-2	-	once	CATSPLDWLLTNTGELFF	TGTGCCACCAGCCCTTTGGATTGGTTACTAACTAACACCGGGGAGCTGTTTTTT
TRBV4-2	TRBJ2-5	-	-	CASSQDGTEKTQYF	TGTGCCAGCAGCCAAGATGGGACTGAAAAGACCCAGTACTTC
TRBV9	TRBJ2-7	-	-	CASGGTEDVEQYF	TGTGCCAGTGGGGGGACAGAAGATGTTGAGCAGTACTTC
TRBV9	TRBJ2-1	-	-	CASSVWLHPSYNEQFF	TGTGCCAGCAGCGTATGGTTGCACCCCTCCTACAATGAGCAGTTCTTC
TRBV28	TRBJ1-2	-	-	CASSTNPRTANYGYTF	TGTGCCAGCAGTACCAACCCCCGGACAGCTAACTATGGCTACACCTTC
TRBV5-1	TRBJ2-7	-	-	CASSPGVAYEQYF	TGCGCCAGCAGCCCGGGGGTCGCCTACGAGCAGTACTTC
TRBV7-2	TRBJ2-1	-	once	CASSLGGRPPYNEQFF	TGTGCCAGCAGCTTAGGTGGGAGGCCACCCTACAATGAGCAGTTCTTC
TRBV19	TRBJ2-2	-	-	CASTPSVSGELFF	TGTGCCAGTACCCCCTCCGTATCCGGGGAGCTGTTTTTT
TRBV6-5	TRBJ2-7	-	-	CASSFPGEQYF	TGTGCCAGCAGTTTCCCTGGCGAGCAGTACTTC
TRBV4-3	TRBJ1-6	-	-	CASSPTEGHTYNSPLHF	TGCGCCAGCAGCCCCACCGAGGGACACACCTATAATTCACCCCTCCACTTT
TRBV2	TRBJ1-2	-	-	CASSENRRNF	TGTGCCAGCAGTGAAAATCGGCGAAACTTC
TRBV7-8	TRBJ2-7	-	-	CASSPDRGEQYF	TGTGCCAGCAGCCCAGACCGAGGGGAGCAGTACTTC
TRBV28	TRBJ1-2	-	-	CASSLTASYYGYTF	TGTGCCAGCAGTTTGACGGCTTCTTACTATGGCTACACCTTC
TRBV27	TRBJ1-5	-	-	CASTPRTANQPQHF	TGTGCCAGCACCCCTCGGACAGCCAATCAGCCCCAGCATTTT
TRBV27	TRBJ2-7	-	-	CASSLGTRGYEQYF	TGTGCCAGCAGTTTAGGGACAAGGGGCTACGAGCAGTACTTC
TRBV19	TRBJ2-3	TRBD2	-	CASRLAGTDTQYF	TGTGCCAGTCGACTAGCGGGGACAGATACGCAGTATTTT
TRBV7-3	TRBJ1-1	-	-	CASSPHGRSEAFF	TGTGCCAGCAGCCCCCACGGCAGATCTGAAGCTTTCTTT
TRBV27	TRBJ1-1	-	-	CASSPAGSTEAFF	TGTGCCAGCAGTCCCGCAGGGAGCACTGAAGCTTTCTTT
TRBV9	TRBJ2-2	-	-	CASSVTVSYTGELFF	TGTGCCAGCAGCGTAACAGTATCGTACACCGGGGAGCTGTTTTTT
TRBV2	TRBJ1-4	TRBD1	-	CASRILGTGGEKLFF	TGTGCCAGCAGAATTCTCGGGACAGGGGGTGAAAAACTGTTTTTT
TRBV25-1	TRBJ2-5	-	-	CASSEWVEETQYF	TGTGCCAGCAGTGAATGGGTGGAAGAGACCCAGTACTTC
TRBV5-6	TRBJ1-2	-	-	CASSLEGEDGYTF	TGTGCCAGCAGCTTAGAGGGGGAGGATGGCTACACCTTC
TRBV13	TRBJ2-3	-	-	CASSYSTDTQYF	TGTGCCAGCAGCTATAGCACAGATACGCAGTATTTT
TRBV28	TRBJ2-1	-	-	CASSSSWGLTRDNEQFF	TGTGCCAGCAGTTCCTCCTGGGGCCTCACGAGGGACAATGAGCAGTTCTTC
TRBV7-9	TRBJ2-1	-	-	CASSPSPRDEQFF	TGTGCCAGCAGCCCCTCCCCTAGGGATGAGCAGTTCTTC
TRBV30	TRBJ2-3	-	-	CAWSVLGVTQYF	TGTGCCTGGAGTGTACTGGGAGTCACGCAGTATTTT
TRBV27	TRBJ1-1	-	few	CASSISRGTEAFF	TGTGCCAGCAGTATCTCCAGGGGTACTGAAGCTTTCTTT
TRBV7-9	TRBJ1-2	-	-	CASSLEGRVAYGYTF	TGTGCCAGCAGCTTAGAAGGCAGGGTGGCTTATGGCTACACCTTC
TRBV28	TRBJ1-1	-	once	CASSLVQGGNPEAFF	TGTGCCAGCAGTTTGGTACAGGGCGGCAACCCTGAAGCTTTCTTT
TRBV27	TRBJ2-2	-	-	CASRTSNTGELFF	TGTGCCAGCAGGACTTCGAACACCGGGGAGCTGTTTTTT
TRBV5-6	TRBJ2-3	TRBD2	-	CASSGGLAGPDTQYF	TGTGCCAGCAGCGGGGGACTAGCGGGACCAGATACGCAGTATTTT
TRBV27	TRBJ2-5	-	-	CASSYRNPGETQYF	TGTGCCAGCAGTTACCGGAACCCGGGGGAGACCCAGTACTTC
TRBV28	TRBJ2-3	TRBD1	-	CASSQTGGLREDTQYF	TGTGCCAGCAGCCAGACAGGGGGCCTTCGCGAGGATACGCAGTATTTT
TRBV9	TRBJ2-1	-	-	CASSSRGRRNEQFF	TGTGCCAGCAGCTCCAGAGGGCGGCGGAATGAGCAGTTCTTC
TRBV19	TRBJ1-1	-	-	CASSMWSPNTEAFF	TGTGCCAGTAGTATGTGGTCCCCGAACACTGAAGCTTTCTTT
TRBV28	TRBJ2-7	-	once	CASSLWSGGDYEQYF	TGTGCCAGCAGTTTATGGTCAGGGGGGGACTACGAGCAGTACTTC
TRBV27	TRBJ2-3	-	-	CASSFQGPDTQYF	TGTGCCAGCAGTTTTCAGGGCCCAGATACGCAGTATTTT